These 8 T cell receptor beta chains were all obtained from the same sample, sequenced in a study of technical replicates of blood from several donors. Only in-frame clones appear in the TCRdb table, and some are missing; sequencing was by immunoSEQ multiplex PCR. The table has approximately 70,000 clones, around 97% seen once. The sample comprised T cells isolated from PBMCs. Source of these receptors: a human donor in good health.

The rearrangement joins TRBV4-1 to TRBJ2-7; the match to TRBD1 covers 8 bases. Trimming at V came to 4 bases and at J to 3 bases, leaving 8 bases not matched to a gene. CDR1 is MGHRA, CDR2 YSYEKL, per germline. The CDR3 is 15 amino acids. As DNA, the CDR3 is TGCGCCAGCAGCCGCACAGGGGGATCCAGCTACGAGCAGTACTTC. Translation: CASSRTGGSSYEQYF.

Notes on this clone: One end of the junction varies from germline; a read error may be responsible. The rearrangement uses TRBV5-1 and TRBJ2-7; D is perhaps TRBD1 (5 bases). From germline, CDR1 is SGHRS and CDR2 YFSETQ. The CDR3 is made up of 9 amino acids. CDR3 in DNA: TGCGCCAGCCAAGTAATCCCAGGGTTC. Amino acids: CASQVIPGF.

This chain links TRBV7-2 with TRBJ1-1, with a tentative D call TRBD1 (6 bases). This CDR3 contains 15 residues. From germline, CDR1 is SGHTA and CDR2 FQGNSA. Trimming stripped 3 bases from V and 1 base from J, with 12 bases between. The CDR3: CASSFGQGSNTEAFF. DNA of the CDR3: TGTGCCAGCAGCTTCGGTCAGGGGTCGAACACTGAAGCTTTCTTT.

Only one count was recorded for this clone. The gene calls are TRBV28 and TRBJ1-1; the D is unclear. CDR3 length: 14 residues. Per germline, CDR1 MDHEN and CDR2 SYDVKM. Trimming pared 3 bases from V and 1 base from J, leaving 9 bases between. The DNA for the CDR3 is TGTGCCAGCAGTTTGTCTCTGAGGAACACTGAAGCTTTCTTT. This codes for CASSLSLRNTEAFF.

The CDR3 here is CASSNPGRGFLGQPQHF. DNA for the CDR3: TGTGCCAGTAGTAATCCAGGGAGGGGATTCTTGGGACAGCCCCAGCATTTT. The V gene is TRBV19, the J gene TRBJ1-5, with TRBD1 as a possible D gene (5 bases). Germline-derived CDR1 and CDR2 are LNHDA and SQIVND (reference sequence). V lost 4 bases and J 7 bases, leaving 23 bases between the germline ends. CDR3 length: 17 residues.

V usage is TRBV4-1 and J usage is TRBJ1-5; D gene ambiguous. V lost 3 bases and J 4 bases, leaving 19 bases between the germline ends. Looked up from germline, CDR1 is MGHRA and CDR2 is YSYEKL. The CDR3 is made up of 17 amino acids. CDR3 residues: CASSQNTWGGLNQPQHF. CDR3 DNA: TGCGCCAGCAGCCAGAATACATGGGGAGGCCTTAATCAGCCCCAGCATTTT.

V and J are TRBV11-2 and TRBJ2-1, with D perhaps matching TRBD2 (6 bases). The V end lost 6 bases, the J end lost 0 bases, and 24 bases lay between the germline ends. The CDR3 is made up of 19 amino acids. Germline loops: CDR1 SGHAT, CDR2 FQNNGV. This chain's CDR3 is CASRSLYEGGQGSYNEQFF. The DNA for the CDR3 is TGTGCCAGCAGGTCACTGTACGAGGGAGGCCAGGGCTCCTACAATGAGCAGTTCTTC.

The CDR3 DNA reads as TGCGCCAGCAGCCACGGAAGGTGGGCTAGCGGGAGGGATAATGAGCAGTTCTTC. Translated: CASSHGRWASGRDNEQFF. The rearrangement links TRBV4-1 to TRBJ2-1; 12 positions match TRBD2. The CDR3 totals 18 residues. Germline loops: CDR1 MGHRA, CDR2 YSYEKL. V lost 3 bases to trimming and J lost 7 bases; unmatched junction nucleotides: 13.